This T cell receptor (beta chain) is drawn from a study of OX40 agonist ivuxolimab in advanced cancers. Study-level background: An agonistic anti-OX40 (CD134) antibody, ivuxolimab, was used to treat the patients. The study reported partial responses in three patients: one hepatocellular carcinoma, two cutaneous melanoma. Notes on the study in general: Clonal expansion from baseline to week 6 occurred in both CD4+ and CD8+ T cells. Certain nonresponding patients likewise had low normalized T-cell clonal expansion.

Remarks on this clone: Its specificity is unknown.

The germline gives CDR1 MGHRA, CDR2 YSYEKL. There are 15 residues in the CDR3. V was clipped by 4 bases and J by 5 bases; unmatched bases: 3. Using immunoSEQ multiplex PCR, the repertoire was profiled, and TCRdb retains in-frame clones only, with some absent. The sample has 30,000 to 35,000 clones, about four fifths seen once; the top ten hold approximately 12%. This sequence joins TRBV4-1 and TRBJ1-6; 9 bases fit TRBD1. This material consisted of CD4+ or CD8+ T cells sorted from blood, taken in a trial of the OX40 agonist ivuxolimab. This receptor was obtained from an adult with an advanced solid tumor such as melanoma, head and neck, liver or kidney cancer. The CDR3, as DNA: TGCGCCAGCAGCCCGGGACAGGGAAATAATTCACCCCTCCACTTT. Encoded protein: CASSPGQGNNSPLHF.